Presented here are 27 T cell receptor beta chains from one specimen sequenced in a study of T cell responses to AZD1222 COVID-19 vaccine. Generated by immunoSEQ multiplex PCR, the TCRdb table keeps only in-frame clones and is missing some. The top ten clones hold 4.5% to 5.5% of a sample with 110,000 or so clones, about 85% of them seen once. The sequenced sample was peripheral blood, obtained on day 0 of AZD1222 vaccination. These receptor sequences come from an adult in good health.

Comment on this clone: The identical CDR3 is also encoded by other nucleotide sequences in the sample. CDR3: CSASGRGLSFF. CDR3 DNA: TGCAGTGCTAGCGGCCGTGGGTTGTCTTTCTTT. The rearrangement uses TRBV20-1 and TRBJ1-1, with D unclear. CDR3 length: 11 amino acids. Trimming removed 3 bases from V and 12 bases from J, with 14 bases in between. Per germline, CDR1 DFQATT and CDR2 SNEGSKA (reference sequence).

CDR3 amino acids: CASMGGNEQYF. Written as DNA, the CDR3 is TGTGCCAGCATGGGGGGCAACGAGCAGTACTTC. The rearrangement joins TRBV7-9 to TRBJ2-7; D tentatively fits TRBD1 or TRBD2 (6 bases each). CDR1 and CDR2 from the germline V gene are SEHNR and FQNEAQ (reference sequence). This CDR3 region has 11 residues. The V end was cut by 7 bases, the J end by 5 bases, with 9 bases between. Using reference TRBV7-9 and TRBJ2-7 for the parts outside the CDR3, the full variable domain is DTGVSQNPRHKITKRGQNVTFRCDPISEHNRLYWYRQTLGQGPEFLTYFQNEAQLEKSRLLSDRFSAERPKGSFSTLEIQRTEQGDSAMYLCASMGGNEQYFGPGTRLTVT.

CDR3 in amino acids: CASSPWVTGELFF. For the CDR3, the DNA is TGTGCCAGCAGTCCATGGGTCACCGGGGAGCTGTTTTTT. The V and J genes are TRBV6-2 or TRBV6-3 and TRBJ2-2, with D unclear. This CDR3 contains 13 residues. Germline lookup yields CDR1 MNHEY and CDR2 SVGEGT. V lost 5 bases, J lost 4 bases, and 8 bases lay in between.

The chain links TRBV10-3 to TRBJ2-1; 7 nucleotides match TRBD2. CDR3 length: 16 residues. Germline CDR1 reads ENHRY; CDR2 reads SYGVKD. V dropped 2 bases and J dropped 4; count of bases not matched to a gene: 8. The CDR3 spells CAISEGRGGRYNEQFF. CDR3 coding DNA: TGTGCCATCAGTGAGGGTCGCGGGGGACGGTACAATGAGCAGTTCTTC.

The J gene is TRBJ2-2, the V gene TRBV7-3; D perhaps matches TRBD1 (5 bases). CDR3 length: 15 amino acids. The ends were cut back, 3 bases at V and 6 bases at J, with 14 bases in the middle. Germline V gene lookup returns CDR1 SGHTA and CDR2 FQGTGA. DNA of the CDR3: TGTGCCAGCAGCTTCGATGCAGGGTGGCCCGGGGAGCTGTTTTTT. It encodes CASSFDAGWPGELFF. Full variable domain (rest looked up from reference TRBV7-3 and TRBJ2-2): GAGVSQTPSNKVTEKGKYVELRCDPISGHTALYWYRQSLGQGPEFLIYFQGTGAADDSGLPNDRFFAVRPEGSVSTLKIQRTERGDSAVYLCASSFDAGWPGELFFGEGSRLTVL.

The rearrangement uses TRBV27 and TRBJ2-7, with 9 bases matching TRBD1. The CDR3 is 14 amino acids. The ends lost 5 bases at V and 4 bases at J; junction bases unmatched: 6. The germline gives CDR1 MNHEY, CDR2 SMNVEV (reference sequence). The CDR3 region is CASSLGQGHYEQYF. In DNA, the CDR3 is TGTGCCAGCAGTCTTGGACAGGGGCATTACGAGCAGTACTTC.

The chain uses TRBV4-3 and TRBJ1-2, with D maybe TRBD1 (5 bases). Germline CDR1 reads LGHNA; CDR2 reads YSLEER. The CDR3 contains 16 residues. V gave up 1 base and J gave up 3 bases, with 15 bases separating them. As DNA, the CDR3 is TGCGCCAGCAGCCAAGGGGGATCAGGGTGGGACTATGGCTACACCTTC. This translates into CASSQGGSGWDYGYTF.

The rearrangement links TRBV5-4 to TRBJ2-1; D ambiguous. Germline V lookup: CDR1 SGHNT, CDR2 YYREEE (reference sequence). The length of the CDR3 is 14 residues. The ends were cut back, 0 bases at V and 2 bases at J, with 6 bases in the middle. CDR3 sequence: CASSLAGAYNEQFF. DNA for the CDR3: TGTGCCAGCAGCTTGGCGGGTGCCTACAATGAGCAGTTCTTC.

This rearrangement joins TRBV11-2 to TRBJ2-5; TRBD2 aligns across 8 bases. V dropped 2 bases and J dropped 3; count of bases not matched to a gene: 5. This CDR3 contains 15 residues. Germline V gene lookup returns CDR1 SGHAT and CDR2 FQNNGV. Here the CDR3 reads CASSLRGLVEETQYF. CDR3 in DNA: TGTGCCAGCAGCTTAAGGGGACTAGTTGAAGAGACCCAGTACTTC.

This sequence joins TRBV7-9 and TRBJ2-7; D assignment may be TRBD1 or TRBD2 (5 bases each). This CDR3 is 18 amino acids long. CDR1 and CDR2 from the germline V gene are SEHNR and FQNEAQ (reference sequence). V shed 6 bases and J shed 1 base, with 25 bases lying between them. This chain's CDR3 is CASSYSSPGRRPSYEQYF. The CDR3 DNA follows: TGTGCCAGCAGTTACTCGTCTCCGGGACGGCGACCTTCCTACGAGCAGTACTTC.

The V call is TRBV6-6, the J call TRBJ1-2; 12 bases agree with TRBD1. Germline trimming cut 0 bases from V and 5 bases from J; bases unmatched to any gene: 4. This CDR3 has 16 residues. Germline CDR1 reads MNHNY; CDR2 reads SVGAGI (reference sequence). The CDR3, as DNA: TGTGCCAGCAGTTACTCGATGGGACAGGGGGCTTATGGCTACACCTTC. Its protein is CASSYSMGQGAYGYTF.

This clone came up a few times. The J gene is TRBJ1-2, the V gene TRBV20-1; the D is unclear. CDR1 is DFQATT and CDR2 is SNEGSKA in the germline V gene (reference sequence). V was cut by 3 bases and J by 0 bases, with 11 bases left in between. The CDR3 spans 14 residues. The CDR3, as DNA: TGCAGTGCTAGTTTTCTGGAAACTAACTATGGCTACACCTTC. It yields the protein CSASFLETNYGYTF.

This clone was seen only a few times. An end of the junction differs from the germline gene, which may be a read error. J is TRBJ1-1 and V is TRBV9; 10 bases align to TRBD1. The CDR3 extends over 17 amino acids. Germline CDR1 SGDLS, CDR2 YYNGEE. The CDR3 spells CASSVVRDRGRNNEAFF. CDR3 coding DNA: TGTGCCAGCAGCGTCGTCCGGGACAGGGGCCGTAACAATGAAGCTTTCTTT.

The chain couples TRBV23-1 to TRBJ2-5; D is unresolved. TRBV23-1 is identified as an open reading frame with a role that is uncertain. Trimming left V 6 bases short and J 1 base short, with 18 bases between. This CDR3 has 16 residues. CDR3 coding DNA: TGCGCCAGCAGCCCGTTAGAGGACCACCTCCAAGAGACCCAGTACTTC. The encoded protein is CASSPLEDHLQETQYF.

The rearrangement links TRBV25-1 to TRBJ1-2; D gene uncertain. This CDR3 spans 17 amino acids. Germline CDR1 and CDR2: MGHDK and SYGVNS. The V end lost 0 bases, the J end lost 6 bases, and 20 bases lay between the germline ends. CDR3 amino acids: CASSEYISRTGQNGYTF. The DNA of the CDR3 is TGTGCCAGCAGTGAATATATCTCCAGGACCGGCCAAAATGGCTACACCTTC.

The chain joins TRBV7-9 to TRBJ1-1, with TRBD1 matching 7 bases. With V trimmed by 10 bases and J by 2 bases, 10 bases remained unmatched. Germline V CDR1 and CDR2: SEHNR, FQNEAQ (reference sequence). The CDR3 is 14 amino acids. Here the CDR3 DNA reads TGTGCCACCCACAGACAGGGCCTTAACACTGAAGCTTTCTTT. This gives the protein CATHRQGLNTEAFF.

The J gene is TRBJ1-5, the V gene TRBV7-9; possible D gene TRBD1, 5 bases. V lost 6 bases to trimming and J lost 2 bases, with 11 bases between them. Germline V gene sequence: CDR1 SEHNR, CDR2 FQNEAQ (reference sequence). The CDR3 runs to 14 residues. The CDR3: CASSRDGGNQPQHF. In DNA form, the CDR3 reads TGTGCCAGCAGTCGGGACGGAGGCAATCAGCCCCAGCATTTT.

DNA for the CDR3: TGTGCCAGCAGCATCGGGGACCCTAGAAACATTCAGTACTTC. This codes for CASSIGDPRNIQYF. This chain uses TRBV7-2 with TRBJ2-4, with D possibly being TRBD1 or TRBD2 (5 bases each). Trimming removed 5 bases at V and 6 bases at J, with 14 bases between. The germline CDR1 and CDR2 sequences are SGHTA and FQGNSA. The CDR3 spans 14 residues. The complete variable domain, with remaining parts taken from reference TRBV7-2 and TRBJ2-4, reads GAGVSQSPSNKVTEKGKDVELRCDPISGHTALYWYRQSLGQGLEFLIYFQGNSAPDKSGLPSDRFSAERTGGSVSTLTIQRTQQEDSAVYLCASSIGDPRNIQYFGAGTRLSVL.

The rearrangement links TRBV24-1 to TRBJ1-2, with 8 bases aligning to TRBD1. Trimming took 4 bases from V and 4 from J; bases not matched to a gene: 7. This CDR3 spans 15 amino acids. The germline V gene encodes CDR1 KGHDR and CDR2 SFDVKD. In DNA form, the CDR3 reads TGTGCCACCAGTGACTACAGGGGGACCTTCTATGGCTACACCTTC. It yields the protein CATSDYRGTFYGYTF.

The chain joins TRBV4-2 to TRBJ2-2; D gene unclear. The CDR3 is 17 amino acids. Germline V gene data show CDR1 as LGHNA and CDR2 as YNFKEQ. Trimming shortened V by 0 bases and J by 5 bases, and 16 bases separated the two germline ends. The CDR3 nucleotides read TGTGCCAGCAGCCAAGATCTCTCCCACTCGGAGACCGGGGAGCTGTTTTTT. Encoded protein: CASSQDLSHSETGELFF.

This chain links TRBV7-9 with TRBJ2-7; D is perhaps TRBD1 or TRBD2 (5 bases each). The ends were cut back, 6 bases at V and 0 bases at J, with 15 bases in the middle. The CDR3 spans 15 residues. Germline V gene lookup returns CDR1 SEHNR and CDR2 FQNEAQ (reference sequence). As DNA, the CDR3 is TGTGCCAGCAGTCCCGGGGCCCCAAACTCCTACGAGCAGTACTTC. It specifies CASSPGAPNSYEQYF.

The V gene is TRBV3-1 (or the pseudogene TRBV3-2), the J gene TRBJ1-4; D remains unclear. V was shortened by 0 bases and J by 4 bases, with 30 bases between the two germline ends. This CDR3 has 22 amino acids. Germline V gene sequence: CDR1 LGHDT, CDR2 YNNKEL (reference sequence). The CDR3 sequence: CASSQDRKSKTGRTEGNEKLFF. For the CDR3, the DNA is TGTGCCAGCAGCCAAGATCGAAAATCGAAAACCGGCAGGACGGAGGGTAATGAAAAACTGTTTTTT.

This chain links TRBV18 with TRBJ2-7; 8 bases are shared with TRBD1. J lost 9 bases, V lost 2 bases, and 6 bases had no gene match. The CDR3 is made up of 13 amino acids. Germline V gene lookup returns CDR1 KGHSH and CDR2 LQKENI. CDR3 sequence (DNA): TGTGCCAGCTCACCAGGACAGGGAGAAGTGCAGTACTTC. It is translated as CASSPGQGEVQYF.

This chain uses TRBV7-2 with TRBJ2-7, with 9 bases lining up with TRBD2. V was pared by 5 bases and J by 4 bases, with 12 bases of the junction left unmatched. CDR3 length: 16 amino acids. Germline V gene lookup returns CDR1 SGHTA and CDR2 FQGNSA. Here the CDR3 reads CASSAHRAGGPYEQYF. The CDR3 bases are TGTGCCAGCAGCGCACATAGGGCGGGAGGGCCTTACGAGCAGTACTTC.

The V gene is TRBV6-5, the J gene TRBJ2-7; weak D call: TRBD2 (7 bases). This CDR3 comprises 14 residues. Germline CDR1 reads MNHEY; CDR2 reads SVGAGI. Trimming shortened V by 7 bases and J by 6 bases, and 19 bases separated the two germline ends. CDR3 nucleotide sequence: TGTGCCAGCAAACGGGGAGGGGGTCCGGGCGAGCAGTACTTC. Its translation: CASKRGGGPGEQYF.

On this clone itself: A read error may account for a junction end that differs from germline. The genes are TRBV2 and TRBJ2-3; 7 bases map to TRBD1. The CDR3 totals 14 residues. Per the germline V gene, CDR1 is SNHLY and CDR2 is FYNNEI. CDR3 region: CASREDRDTDTQYF. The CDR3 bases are TGTGCCAGCAGGGAAGACAGGGACACAGATACGCAGTATTTT.

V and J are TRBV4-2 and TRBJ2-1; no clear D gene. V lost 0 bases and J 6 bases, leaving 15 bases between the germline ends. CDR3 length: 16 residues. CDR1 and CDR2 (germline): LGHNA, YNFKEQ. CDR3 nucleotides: TGTGCCAGCAGCCAAGATCCCCGACCCCTCGGCAATGAGCAGTTCTTC. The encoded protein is CASSQDPRPLGNEQFF.